The next 32 T cell receptor beta chains were all read from a single sample in a study of T cell repertoires in cytomegalovirus infection. Via MiXCR, TCRdb re-called the reads, giving one row per CDR3 protein. This table holds about 570,000 distinct CDR3 sequences, 40% found once. Antigen specificity for these receptors is unknown. Specimen: cultured PBMCs, collected from culture after CMV antigen stimulation. The source is a human donor in good health (CMV status not recorded). Some clones in this sample may be carry-over from other donors' samples.

This clonotype was seen once. The chain links TRBV2 to TRBJ2-3, with 7 bases that match TRBD2. Germline CDR1 and CDR2: SNHLY and FYNNEI. The trim removed 4 bases at V and 3 bases at J, leaving 10 bases unmatched. The CDR3 has 16 amino acids. In nucleotides, the CDR3 is TGTGCCAGCAGTGTAATCGGGAGGATCGGGACAGATACGCAGTATTTT. Its protein is CASSVIGRIGTDTQYF. Combining the CDR3 with reference TRBV2 and TRBJ2-3 gives the whole variable domain EPEVTQTPSHQVTQMGQEVILRCVPISNHLYFYWYRQILGQKVEFLVSFYNNEISEKSEIFDDQFSVERPDGSNFTLKIRSTKLEDSAMYFCASSVIGRIGTDTQYFGPGTRLTVL.

In this sample, this clonotype turned up many times. The chain couples TRBV30 to TRBJ2-7; D remains unclear. V gave up 1 base and J gave up 2 bases, with 9 bases separating them. Per germline, CDR1 GTSNPN and CDR2 SVGIG (reference sequence). CDR3 length: 13 residues. CDR3 sequence (DNA): TGTGCCTGGAGTGAACGGCCTACCTACGAGCAGTACTTC. Translating it yields CAWSERPTYEQYF.

The gene calls are TRBV15 and TRBJ2-7, with 7 bases fitting TRBD2. Germline V gene sequence: CDR1 LNHNV, CDR2 YYDKDF (reference sequence). After removal of 0 bases from V and 0 bases from J, the junction contained 2 bases not matched to a gene. The CDR3 has 15 residues. CDR3 coding DNA: TGTGCCACCAGCAGAGACCTAGCGGCCTCCTACGAGCAGTACTTC. Translating gives CATSRDLAASYEQYF.

The rearrangement links TRBV20-1 to TRBJ2-2; D is ambiguous. The CDR3 is 13 residues long. Germline V gene lookup returns CDR1 DFQATT and CDR2 SNEGSKA (reference sequence). V was clipped by 2 bases and J by 3 bases, with 7 bases between them. The CDR3 reads CSARILDTGELFF. CDR3 coding DNA: TGCAGTGCTAGAATTCTTGACACCGGGGAGCTGTTTTTT.

The V gene is TRBV4-2, the J gene TRBJ2-5, with D perhaps matching TRBD1 or TRBD2 (5 bases each). CDR3 size: 16 residues. V was cut by 4 bases and J by 0 bases, with 15 bases left in between. Germline V lookup: CDR1 LGHNA, CDR2 YNFKEQ. The CDR3 sequence is CASSPGAGQYQETQYF. CDR3 nucleotides: TGTGCCAGCAGCCCCGGGGCAGGCCAGTACCAAGAGACCCAGTACTTC.

V usage is TRBV6-6 and J usage is TRBJ2-7; 9 bases fit TRBD1. The CDR3 extends over 15 amino acids. The V and J ends lost 0 bases and 5 bases, in that order; junction bases with no gene match: 5. Germline V gives CDR1 MNHNY, CDR2 SVGAGI (reference sequence). CDR3 protein: CASSYSQTGGHEQYF. DNA of the CDR3: TGTGCCAGCAGTTACTCCCAGACAGGGGGGCACGAGCAGTACTTC.

The chain uses TRBV5-4 and TRBJ1-2; TRBD1 matches at 7 bases. The length of the CDR3 is 17 residues. The germline V gene encodes CDR1 SGHNT and CDR2 YYREEE (reference sequence). J gave up 0 bases and V 0 bases, and 8 bases lay outside the gene matches. The CDR3 is CASSLGARTGTNYGYTF. The CDR3 DNA is TGTGCCAGCAGCTTGGGGGCCCGGACAGGAACTAACTATGGCTACACCTTC.

The chain links TRBV7-9 to TRBJ1-2; D gene ambiguous. V lost 5 bases, J lost 8 bases, and 15 bases lay in between. Germline CDR1 is SEHNR and CDR2 is FQNEAQ (reference sequence). The CDR3 extends over 13 amino acids. CDR3 bases: TGTGCCAGCAGCCCTGGACCTCTGCAGGGCTACACCTTC. Translated: CASSPGPLQGYTF.

The V call is TRBV10-3, the J call TRBJ2-1; no firm D call. V gave up 8 bases and J gave up 3 bases, with 5 bases separating them. Germline V CDR1 and CDR2: ENHRY, SYGVKD. This CDR3 is built from 11 residues. The CDR3 DNA reads TGTGCCATCGGCTACTACAATGAGCAGTTCTTC. Translating gives CAIGYYNEQFF.

This rearrangement joins TRBV7-2 to TRBJ2-5; D uncertain. This CDR3 has 13 residues. V lost 3 bases and J lost 2, with 7 bases in between. CDR1 SGHTA and CDR2 FQGNSA come from the germline V gene. The DNA for the CDR3 is TGTGCCAGCAGCTTTTCTAAACAAGAGACCCAGTACTTC. It specifies CASSFSKQETQYF.

This clonotype was found a few times. The chain has TRBV4-1 and TRBJ1-5, with TRBD1 as a possible D gene (5 bases). V was trimmed by 4 bases and J by 3 bases, leaving 10 bases between them. This CDR3 is 14 amino acids long. The germline V gene encodes CDR1 MGHRA and CDR2 YSYEKL. The CDR3 loop is CASSPLGVNQPQHF. In nucleotides, the CDR3 is TGCGCCAGCAGCCCGCTGGGGGTCAATCAGCCCCAGCATTTT.

In its sample, this clonotype was seen a few times. The chain uses TRBV11-2 and TRBJ1-4, with TRBD1 as a possible D gene (5 bases). Germline V gene sequence: CDR1 SGHAT, CDR2 FQNNGV. Deletions cut 6 bases from V and 8 bases from J, with 13 bases between. The length of the CDR3 is 13 residues. The CDR3 reads CASRRDPQEKLFF. Written as DNA, the CDR3 is TGTGCCAGCAGGCGGGACCCACAGGAAAAACTGTTTTTT.

The rearrangement uses TRBV2 and TRBJ1-1; possibly TRBD1 for D (6 bases). V was trimmed by 7 bases and J by 0 bases, leaving 12 bases between them. The CDR3 is 14 amino acids. Per the germline V gene, CDR1 is SNHLY and CDR2 is FYNNEI. The CDR3 DNA sequence: TGTGCCAGCACAGGGGCTGTGGTGAACACTGAAGCTTTCTTT. Translation: CASTGAVVNTEAFF. Based on the CDR3 plus reference TRBV2 and TRBJ1-1, the full variable domain is EPEVTQTPSHQVTQMGQEVILRCVPISNHLYFYWYRQILGQKVEFLVSFYNNEISEKSEIFDDQFSVERPDGSNFTLKIRSTKLEDSAMYFCASTGAVVNTEAFFGQGTRLTVV.

This sequence joins TRBV12-3 or TRBV12-4 and TRBJ1-3; D gene unclear. With 5 bases removed from V and 5 bases from J, the gap between germline ends came to 13 bases. This CDR3 is built from 14 residues. CDR3 residues: CASSIDTIRNTIYF. CDR3 DNA: TGTGCCAGCAGTATAGACACCATCAGAAACACCATATATTTT.

This clonotype was picked up a small number of times. The chain carries TRBV11-2 and TRBJ2-3, with 16 positions matching TRBD2. V trimming: 2 bases; J trimming: 6 bases; junction bases outside the gene matches: 5. The CDR3 consists of 17 residues. CDR1 and CDR2 from the germline V gene are SGHAT and FQNNGV. CDR3 region: CASSLRGTSGRVDTQYF. The CDR3 coding sequence is TGTGCCAGCAGCTTACGAGGGACTAGCGGGAGGGTGGATACGCAGTATTTT.

Only a few counts were recorded for this clonotype. The V gene is TRBV7-6, the J gene TRBJ2-5; the D is unclear. Trimming pared 6 bases from V and 1 base from J, leaving 12 bases between. The CDR3 runs 14 residues. CDR1 is SGHVS and CDR2 is FNYEAQ in the germline V gene. This CDR3 is CASRSGLVQETQYF. CDR3 in DNA: TGTGCCAGCAGGTCTGGTTTGGTCCAAGAGACCCAGTACTTC. The entire variable domain, with the rest obtained from reference TRBV7-6 and TRBJ2-5, is as follows: GAGVSQSPRYKVTKRGQDVALRCDPISGHVSLYWYRQALGQGPEFLTYFNYEAQQDKSGLPNDRFSAERPEGSISTLTIQRTEQRDSAMYRCASRSGLVQETQYFGPGTRLLVL.

This clonotype was seen more than once but under ten times. V gene TRBV4-1 combines with J gene TRBJ2-3, with 7 positions matching TRBD2. The CDR3 extends over 17 amino acids. Germline V CDR1 and CDR2: MGHRA, YSYEKL. With V trimmed by 5 bases and J by 2 bases, 13 bases remained unmatched. The DNA of the CDR3 is TGCGCCAGCAGCGATCGGAGACTAGCTGTTAACACAGATACGCAGTATTTT. Translated: CASSDRRLAVNTDTQYF.

The chain employs TRBV11-2 and TRBJ2-1; TRBD2 aligns across 11 bases. CDR1 SGHAT and CDR2 FQNNGV come from the germline V gene. V was pared by 2 bases and J by 5 bases, with 8 bases of the junction left unmatched. This CDR3 is 17 amino acids long. The CDR3 reads CASSLLPGLAAHNEQFF. CDR3 nucleotide sequence: TGTGCCAGCAGCTTACTTCCGGGACTAGCGGCACACAATGAGCAGTTCTTC. Combining the CDR3 with reference TRBV11-2 and TRBJ2-1 gives the whole variable domain EAGVAQSPRYKIIEKRQSVAFWCNPISGHATLYWYQQILGQGPKLLIQFQNNGVVDDSQLPKDRFSAERLKGVDSTLKIQPAKLEDSAVYLCASSLLPGLAAHNEQFFGPGTRLTVL.

This clonotype occurred a few times. The rearrangement joins TRBV7-8 to TRBJ1-1, with 9 positions matching TRBD1. The CDR3 extends over 14 amino acids. Germline V gives CDR1 SGHVS, CDR2 FQNEAQ. The V and J ends lost 5 bases and 8 bases, in that order; junction bases with no gene match: 9. The CDR3 is CASSQWDRASEAFF. CDR3 DNA sequence: TGTGCCAGCAGCCAATGGGACAGGGCTAGCGAAGCTTTCTTT.

The chain employs TRBV11-2 and TRBJ2-3; D ambiguous. V was clipped by 3 bases and J by 2 bases, with 9 bases between them. The germline V gene has CDR1 SGHAT and CDR2 FQNNGV. The CDR3 has 14 residues. Written as DNA, the CDR3 is TGTGCCAGCAGCTTGGGTAAACCCACAGATACGCAGTATTTT. Translation gives CASSLGKPTDTQYF. The variable domain in full, with the rest retrieved from reference TRBV11-2 and TRBJ2-3, is EAGVAQSPRYKIIEKRQSVAFWCNPISGHATLYWYQQILGQGPKLLIQFQNNGVVDDSQLPKDRFSAERLKGVDSTLKIQPAKLEDSAVYLCASSLGKPTDTQYFGPGTRLTVL.

The V and J genes are TRBV28 and TRBJ1-5; TRBD1 agrees at 8 bases. The junction had 13 bases not matched to a gene; V was cut back by 5 bases and J by 4 bases. This CDR3 region has 17 residues. Germline values: CDR1 MDHEN, CDR2 SYDVKM. The CDR3 is CASSPREDRVGNQPQHF. The CDR3, as DNA: TGTGCCAGCAGTCCCCGGGAGGACAGGGTCGGAAATCAGCCCCAGCATTTT.

V and J are TRBV25-1 and TRBJ2-1; 8 nucleotides agree with TRBD2. The junction had 5 bases not matched to a gene; V was cut back by 8 bases and J by 8 bases. Germline V gene lookup returns CDR1 MGHDK and CDR2 SYGVNS. CDR3 size: 12 residues. The CDR3 loop is CASGRGGYEQFF. In DNA form, the CDR3 reads TGTGCCAGCGGACGGGGGGGATATGAGCAGTTCTTC.

The genes are TRBV5-1 and TRBJ1-5; 9 positions agree with TRBD1. CDR1 and CDR2 from the germline V gene are SGHRS and YFSETQ. This CDR3 comprises 13 residues. V shed 4 bases and J 8 bases; nucleotides not matched to a gene: 4. CDR3 nucleotide sequence: TGCGCCAGCAGCCCGGGACAGGGAGAGCCCCAGCATTTT. This gives the protein CASSPGQGEPQHF.

This clonotype has only a few counts. This chain links TRBV7-6 with TRBJ2-1, with 9 nucleotides matching TRBD2. CDR1 is SGHVS, CDR2 FNYEAQ, per germline. V gave up 6 bases and J gave up 7 bases; unmatched junction bases: 4. The CDR3 sequence is 13 residues long. The CDR3 nucleotides are TGTGCCAGCAGGGCGGGGGGGGGGAATGAGCAGTTCTTC. This translates into CASRAGGGNEQFF.

This clonotype turned up a few times. The V gene is TRBV27, the J gene TRBJ1-6, with 8 bases fitting TRBD1. The CDR3 totals 14 residues. Germline-derived CDR1 and CDR2 are MNHEY and SMNVEV (reference sequence). Trimming removed 6 bases from V and 10 bases from J; junction bases left unmatched: 8. The CDR3: CASRPDRGESPLHF. CDR3 in DNA: TGTGCCAGCAGACCTGACAGGGGAGAATCACCCCTCCACTTT.

In its sample, this clonotype was seen a few times. This chain joins TRBV7-2 and TRBJ2-1; the D gene is possibly TRBD2 (7 bases). The length of the CDR3 is 14 residues. V gave up 0 bases and J gave up 7 bases, with 10 bases separating them. Looked up from germline, CDR1 is SGHTA and CDR2 is FQGNSA. The CDR3 region is CASSLAGGANEQFF. Written as DNA, the CDR3 is TGTGCCAGCAGCTTAGCGGGGGGGGCTAATGAGCAGTTCTTC.

CDR3 region: CAISEPTPQETQYF. DNA of the CDR3: TGTGCCATCAGTGAGCCGACTCCTCAAGAGACCCAGTACTTC. The chain is built from TRBV10-3 and TRBJ2-5; D ambiguous. Germline-derived CDR1 and CDR2 are ENHRY and SYGVKD. The CDR3 totals 14 residues. The V gene lost 2 bases and the J gene lost 2 bases, with 9 bases spanning the gap.

V gene TRBV5-3 combines with J gene TRBJ1-2; a possible D gene is TRBD1 (6 bases). TRBV5-3 is given ORF status, its function remaining uncertain. CDR3 length equals 16 residues. The V gene lost 8 bases and the J gene lost 4 bases, with 24 bases spanning the gap. The DNA of the CDR3 is TGTGCCAGCAGTCAGGGGCCAGGGGCGGGCCTCTATGGCTACACCTTC. Translation: CASSQGPGAGLYGYTF.

This clonotype was picked up many times. V is TRBV7-2 and J is TRBJ2-3; D remains unclear. CDR1 and CDR2 from the germline V gene are SGHTA and FQGNSA. The CDR3 is made up of 14 amino acids. Trimming took 7 bases from V and 14 from J, leaving 25 bases between them. The CDR3 protein is CASNPPRSRRRLYF. CDR3 in DNA: TGTGCCAGCAACCCTCCCCGGAGCCGCCGGCGGCTGTATTTT.

At least ten counts were recorded for this clonotype. The chain has TRBV7-2 and TRBJ2-5; either TRBD1 or TRBD2 may supply D (5 bases each). The CDR3 runs 13 residues. CDR1 SGHTA and CDR2 FQGNSA come from the germline V gene. Trimming took 5 bases from V and 4 from J, leaving 11 bases between them. CDR3 sequence reads: CASSRGALETQYF. As DNA, the CDR3 is TGTGCCAGCAGCCGAGGGGCCTTAGAGACCCAGTACTTC.

This chain links TRBV20-1 with TRBJ2-1; unclear D gene. Trimming left V 0 bases short and J 0 bases short, with 9 bases between. CDR3 length equals 15 residues. CDR1 is DFQATT, CDR2 SNEGSKA, per germline (reference sequence). This chain's CDR3 is CSARDFRSSYNEQFF. The CDR3 coding sequence is TGCAGTGCTAGAGATTTCCGAAGCTCCTACAATGAGCAGTTCTTC.

The chain recombines TRBV6-6 with TRBJ2-7; a weak D match, TRBD2 (6 bases). The CDR3 totals 12 residues. Per germline, CDR1 MNHNY and CDR2 SVGAGI (reference sequence). The V and J ends lost 2 bases and 9 bases respectively, with 11 bases between them. CDR3 nucleotide sequence: TGTGCCAGCAGTTACCCCGGGGAGGTGCAGTACTTC. Its translation is CASSYPGEVQYF.